This T cell receptor beta chain was obtained from a study of monozygotic twins with cystic fibrosis. In the study overall: Libraries were built from three micrograms of fragmented DNA using roughly 15 PCR cycles.

This clone occurred a few times. What it binds is unknown. Sequenced by immunoSEQ multiplex PCR; TCRdb stores in-frame clones only, minus some. The repertoire holds approximately 14,000 clones, about 85% seen once, with 1% to 1.2% in the top ten. Overall study results and limits: No link emerged between shared CDR3 counts and age, concordance or severity. Nucleotide-identical clonotype sharing was significantly higher within monozygotic CF twin pairs than between unrelated CF individuals.

Germline CDR1 GTSNPN, CDR2 SVGIG (reference sequence). This CDR3 is built from 12 residues. The V end lost 2 bases, the J end lost 3 bases, and 7 bases lay between the germline ends. Sequencing was done on a sample of blood. The chain combines TRBV30 with TRBJ1-2, with D perhaps matching TRBD1 (5 bases). The TCR sequence derives from a boy aged 5 to 17 with cystic fibrosis. The chain's CDR3 is CAWSWGDYGYTF. In DNA form, the CDR3 reads TGTGCCTGGAGTTGGGGGGACTATGGCTACACCTTC.